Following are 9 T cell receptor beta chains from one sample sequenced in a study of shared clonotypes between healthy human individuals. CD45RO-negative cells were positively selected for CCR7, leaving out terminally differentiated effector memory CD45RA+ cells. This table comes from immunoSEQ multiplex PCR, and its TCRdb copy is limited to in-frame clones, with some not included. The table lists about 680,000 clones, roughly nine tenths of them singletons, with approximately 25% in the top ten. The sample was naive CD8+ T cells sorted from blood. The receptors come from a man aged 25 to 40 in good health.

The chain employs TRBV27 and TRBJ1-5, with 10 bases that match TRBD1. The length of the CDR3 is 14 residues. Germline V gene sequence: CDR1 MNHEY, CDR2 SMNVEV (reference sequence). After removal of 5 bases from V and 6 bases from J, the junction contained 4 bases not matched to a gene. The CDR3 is CASSPRDRGQPQHF. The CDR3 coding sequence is TGTGCCAGCAGTCCCAGGGACAGGGGTCAGCCCCAGCATTTT.

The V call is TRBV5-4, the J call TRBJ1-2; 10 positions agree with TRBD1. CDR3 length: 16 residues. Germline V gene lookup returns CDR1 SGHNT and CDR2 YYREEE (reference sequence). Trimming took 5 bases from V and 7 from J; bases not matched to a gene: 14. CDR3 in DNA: TGTGCCAGCAGTAGCCCGTTGACAGGGGGCTTCCTTGGCTACACCTTC. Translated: CASSSPLTGGFLGYTF. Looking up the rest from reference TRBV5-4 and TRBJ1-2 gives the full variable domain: ETGVTQSPTHLIKTRGQQVTLRCSSQSGHNTVSWYQQALGQGPQFIFQYYREEENGRGNFPPRFSGLQFPNYSSELNVNALELDDSALYLCASSSPLTGGFLGYTFGSGTRLTVV.

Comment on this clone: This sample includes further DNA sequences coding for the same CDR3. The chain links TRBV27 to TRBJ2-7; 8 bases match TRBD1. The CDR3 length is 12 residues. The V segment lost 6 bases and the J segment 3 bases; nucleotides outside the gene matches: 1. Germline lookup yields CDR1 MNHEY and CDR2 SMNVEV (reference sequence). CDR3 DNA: TGTGCCAGCAGCGGACAGGGCTACGAGCAGTACTTC. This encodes CASSGQGYEQYF.

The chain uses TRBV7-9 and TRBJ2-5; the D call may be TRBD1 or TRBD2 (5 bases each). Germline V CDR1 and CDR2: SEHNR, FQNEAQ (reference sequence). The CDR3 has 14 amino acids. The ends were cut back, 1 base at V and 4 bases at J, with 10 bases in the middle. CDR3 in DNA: TGTGCCAGCAGCTTAGAGTGGGACGTAGAGACCCAGTACTTC. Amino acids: CASSLEWDVETQYF.

The CDR3 spells CASSPDGLAKNIQYF. CDR3 in DNA: TGTGCCAGCAGCCCTGACGGCTTAGCCAAAAACATTCAGTACTTC. The V and J genes are TRBV9 and TRBJ2-4; D is ambiguous. Germline assignment: CDR1 SGDLS and CDR2 YYNGEE. V was pared by 4 bases and J by 0 bases, with 11 bases between. The CDR3 contains 15 residues.

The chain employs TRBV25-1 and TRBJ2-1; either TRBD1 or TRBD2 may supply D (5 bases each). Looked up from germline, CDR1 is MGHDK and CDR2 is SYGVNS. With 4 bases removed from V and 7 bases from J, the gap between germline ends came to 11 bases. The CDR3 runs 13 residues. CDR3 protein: CASSVMGENEQFF. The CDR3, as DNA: TGTGCCAGCAGTGTAATGGGGGAAAATGAGCAGTTCTTC.

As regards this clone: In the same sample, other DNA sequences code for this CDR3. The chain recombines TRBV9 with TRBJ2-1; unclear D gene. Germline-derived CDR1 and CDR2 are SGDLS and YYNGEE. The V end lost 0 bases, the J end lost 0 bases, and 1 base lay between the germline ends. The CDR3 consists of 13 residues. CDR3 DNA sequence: TGTGCCAGCAGCGTAGGCTCCTACAATGAGCAGTTCTTC. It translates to CASSVGSYNEQFF.

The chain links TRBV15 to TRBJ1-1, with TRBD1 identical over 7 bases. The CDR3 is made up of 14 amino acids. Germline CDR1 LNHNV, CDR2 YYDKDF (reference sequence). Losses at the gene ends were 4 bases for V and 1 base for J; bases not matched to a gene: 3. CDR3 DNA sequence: TGTGCCACCAGCAAGGGACAGCGGAACACTGAAGCTTTCTTT. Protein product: CATSKGQRNTEAFF.

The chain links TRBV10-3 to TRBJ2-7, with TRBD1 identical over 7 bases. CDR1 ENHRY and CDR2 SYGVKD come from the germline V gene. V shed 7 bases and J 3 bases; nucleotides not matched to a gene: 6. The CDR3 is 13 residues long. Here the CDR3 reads CAITSGQRYEQYF. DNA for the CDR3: TGTGCCATCACCTCGGGACAGCGCTACGAGCAGTACTTC.